Detailed here is one T cell receptor beta chain. Its specificity is not known. CDR3 length: 16 residues. Germline V gene lookup returns CDR1 SGHAT and CDR2 FQNNGV. Each sample's input was about 250 ng genomic DNA, some 38,000 genome equivalents. The data are from a study of T cell clusters in autoimmune cytopenias. Study-wide findings and caveats: Functional roles of the in silico T cell clusters still await experimental validation.

TRB rearrangements were amplified by touch-down multiplex PCR with mixed TRB-A/B primers. No DNA is given; TCRdb re-called the multiplex PCR reads and lists each CDR3 protein once. This sample's table reports some 15,000 distinct CDR3 sequences. The sample was also linked to a second study, of T cell repertoires in aging, cancer and after chemotherapy. From that study: Healthy donors lost TCR diversity with age mainly through richness, cancer patients through richness and evenness. These repertoire data do not allow conclusions about immunological memory after chemotherapy.

The chain is built from TRBV11-2 and TRBJ2-1; TCRdb's D gene call, TRBD1, goes unchecked for lack of DNA. This clonotype was sampled from a human donor in good health. Sequences were obtained from peripheral blood. Here the CDR3 reads CASSLAGDSSYNEQFF.